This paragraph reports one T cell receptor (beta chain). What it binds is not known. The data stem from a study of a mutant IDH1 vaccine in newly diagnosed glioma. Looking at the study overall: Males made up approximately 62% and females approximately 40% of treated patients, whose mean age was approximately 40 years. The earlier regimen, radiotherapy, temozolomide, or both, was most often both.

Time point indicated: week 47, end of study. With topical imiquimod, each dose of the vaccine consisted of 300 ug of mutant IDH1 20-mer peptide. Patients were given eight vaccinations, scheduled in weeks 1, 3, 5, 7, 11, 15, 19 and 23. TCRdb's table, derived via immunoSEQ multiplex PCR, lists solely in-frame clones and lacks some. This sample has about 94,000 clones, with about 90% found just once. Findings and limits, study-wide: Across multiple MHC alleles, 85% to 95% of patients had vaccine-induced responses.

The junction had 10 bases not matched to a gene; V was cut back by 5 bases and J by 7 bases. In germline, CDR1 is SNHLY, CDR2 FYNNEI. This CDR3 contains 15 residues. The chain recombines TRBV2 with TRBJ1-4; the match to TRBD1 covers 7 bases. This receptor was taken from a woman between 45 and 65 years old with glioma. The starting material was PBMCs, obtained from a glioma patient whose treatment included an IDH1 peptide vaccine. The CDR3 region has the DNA TGTGCCAGCAGTCAGTTGGGACAGTCAACTGAAAAACTGTTTTTT. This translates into CASSQLGQSTEKLFF. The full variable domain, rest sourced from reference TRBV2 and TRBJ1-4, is EPEVTQTPSHQVTQMGQEVILRCVPISNHLYFYWYRQILGQKVEFLVSFYNNEISEKSEIFDDQFSVERPDGSNFTLKIRSTKLEDSAMYFCASSQLGQSTEKLFFGSGTQLSVL.